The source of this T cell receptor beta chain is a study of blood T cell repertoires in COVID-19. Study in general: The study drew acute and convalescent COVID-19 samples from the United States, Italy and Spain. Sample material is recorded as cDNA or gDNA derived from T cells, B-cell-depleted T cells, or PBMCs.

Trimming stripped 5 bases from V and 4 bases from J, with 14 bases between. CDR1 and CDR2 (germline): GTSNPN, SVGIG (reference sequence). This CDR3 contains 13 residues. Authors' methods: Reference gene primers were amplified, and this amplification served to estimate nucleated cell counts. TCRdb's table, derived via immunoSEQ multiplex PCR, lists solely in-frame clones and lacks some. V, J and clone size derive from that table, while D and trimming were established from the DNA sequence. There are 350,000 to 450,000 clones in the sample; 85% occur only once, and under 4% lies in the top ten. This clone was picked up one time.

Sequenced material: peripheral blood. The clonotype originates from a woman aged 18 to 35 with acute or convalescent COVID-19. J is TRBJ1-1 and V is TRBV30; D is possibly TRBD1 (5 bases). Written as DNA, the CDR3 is TGTGCCTGGGATGGGGGAGGGCGCACTGAAGCTTTCTTT. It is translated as CAWDGGGRTEAFF.